These 14 T cell receptor beta chains originate from one sample sequenced in a study of cytomegalovirus exposure and HLA in healthy donors. 13 Jbeta primers and 60 Vbeta primers were used for the PCR. TCRdb's copy holds only in-frame clones and misses some; the assay was immunoSEQ multiplex PCR. Among approximately 92,000 clones listed, over 70% were seen once. Source material: PBMCs. The receptors were gathered from a man in his 60s in good health and CMV-seronegative.

This rearrangement joins TRBV6-5 to TRBJ2-7, with a tentative D call TRBD2 (5 bases). Between the trimmed V and J ends, which lost 5 bases and 5 bases, there was a span of 13 bases. The germline V gene has CDR1 MNHEY and CDR2 SVGAGI. The CDR3 totals 13 residues. The CDR3 region is CASSRTAVDEQYF. The CDR3 DNA follows: TGTGCCAGCAGTAGGACTGCTGTTGACGAGCAGTACTTC.

The chain's CDR3 is CASSSTGDNQPQHF. CDR3 DNA: TGTGCCAGCAGCTCAACAGGGGACAATCAGCCCCAGCATTTT. The rearrangement uses TRBV6-6 and TRBJ1-5, with 7 bases lining up with TRBD1. The CDR3 is 14 amino acids. Germline CDR1 is MNHNY and CDR2 is SVGAGI (reference sequence). The ends lost 6 bases at V and 3 bases at J; junction bases unmatched: 5.

The chain is built from TRBV5-6 and TRBJ1-5; D is uncertain. V lost 0 bases to trimming and J lost 5 bases, with 6 bases between them. CDR1 and CDR2 (germline): SGHDT, YYEEEE. This CDR3 has 13 amino acids. The CDR3 region is CASSLAGYQPQHF. CDR3 nucleotides: TGTGCCAGCAGCTTGGCAGGATATCAGCCCCAGCATTTT. The full variable domain, rest sourced from reference TRBV5-6 and TRBJ1-5, is DAGVTQSPTHLIKTRGQQVTLRCSPKSGHDTVSWYQQALGQGPQFIFQYYEEEERQRGNFPDRFSGHQFPNYSSELNVNALLLGDSALYLCASSLAGYQPQHFGDGTRLSIL.

The rearrangement links TRBV7-8 to TRBJ2-1; possibly TRBD1 for D (5 bases). The CDR3 is 14 amino acids. Germline assignment: CDR1 SGHVS and CDR2 FQNEAQ. Trimming left V 2 bases short and J 3 bases short, with 8 bases between. CDR3 bases: TGTGCCAGCAGCTTAACCACAGGCTACAATGAGCAGTTCTTC. Protein: CASSLTTGYNEQFF.

A few counts support this clone. V and J are TRBV27 and TRBJ2-1; TRBD2 aligns across 7 bases. The J segment lost 2 bases and the V segment lost 7 bases, leaving 5 bases of the junction unmatched. CDR3 length equals 14 residues. Germline CDR1 MNHEY, CDR2 SMNVEV (reference sequence). In nucleotides, the CDR3 is TGTGCCAGCACCGGACTAGTTCCCTACAATGAGCAGTTCTTC. Its translation is CASTGLVPYNEQFF.

The V gene is TRBV7-2, the J gene TRBJ2-7; 8 nucleotides agree with TRBD1. Germline V gene data show CDR1 as SGHTA and CDR2 as FQGNSA. This CDR3 region has 15 residues. The junction had 8 bases not matched to a gene; V was cut back by 5 bases and J by 2 bases. The CDR3 region is CASSLTLQGAYEQYF. The CDR3 DNA reads TGTGCCAGCAGCCTAACCTTACAGGGGGCCTACGAGCAGTACTTC.

This sequence joins TRBV2 and TRBJ2-5; 14 bases agree with TRBD2. Trimming removed 3 bases from V and 0 bases from J; junction bases left unmatched: 0. Germline V gene data show CDR1 as SNHLY and CDR2 as FYNNEI. The length of the CDR3 is 16 residues. The CDR3 sequence: CASSEGLAGDQETQYF. As DNA, the CDR3 is TGTGCCAGCAGTGAGGGACTAGCGGGGGACCAAGAGACCCAGTACTTC.

This chain connects TRBV5-6 to TRBJ1-1; TRBD1 agrees at 7 bases. Germline V CDR1 and CDR2: SGHDT, YYEEEE. CDR3 length equals 15 residues. After removal of 3 bases from V and 5 bases from J, the junction contained 10 bases not matched to a gene. The CDR3 spells CASSSLRQGVTEAFF. Written as DNA, the CDR3 is TGTGCCAGCAGCTCGCTGCGTCAGGGGGTGACTGAAGCTTTCTTT. Variable domain in full (rest from reference TRBV5-6 and TRBJ1-1): DAGVTQSPTHLIKTRGQQVTLRCSPKSGHDTVSWYQQALGQGPQFIFQYYEEEERQRGNFPDRFSGHQFPNYSSELNVNALLLGDSALYLCASSSLRQGVTEAFFGQGTRLTVV.

CDR3 residues: CASHFRGDDNQPQHF. The CDR3 DNA sequence: TGTGCCAGCCATTTCAGGGGCGATGACAATCAGCCCCAGCATTTT. This sequence joins TRBV6-6 and TRBJ1-5; weak D call: TRBD1 (6 bases). Germline CDR1 reads MNHNY; CDR2 reads SVGAGI (reference sequence). CDR3 length: 15 residues. The germline V and J ends were trimmed by 8 bases and 3 bases, with 17 bases remaining between them.

This clone was observed a few times. The chain links TRBV5-1 to TRBJ2-1, with 10 bases aligning to TRBD2. CDR1 is SGHRS and CDR2 is YFSETQ in the germline V gene. The junction had 13 bases not matched to a gene; V was cut back by 0 bases and J by 4 bases. CDR3 length: 19 residues. The CDR3 nucleotides read TGCGCCAGCAGCTTGGTGCCACCTGGTCCTAGCGGGGGTTACAATGAGCAGTTCTTC. This sequence encodes CASSLVPPGPSGGYNEQFF.

J is TRBJ2-5 and V is TRBV19, with D possibly matching TRBD2 (5 bases). CDR3 length equals 13 residues. Germline loops: CDR1 LNHDA, CDR2 SQIVND (reference sequence). V was shortened by 4 bases and J by 4 bases, with 10 bases between the two germline ends. CDR3 amino acids: CASSTVGRETQYF. The CDR3 bases are TGTGCCAGTAGTACCGTAGGGAGAGAGACCCAGTACTTC.

J is TRBJ2-5 and V is TRBV11-2, with D perhaps TRBD1 (6 bases). Germline V CDR1 and CDR2: SGHAT, FQNNGV. This CDR3 has 16 amino acids. Trimming pared 6 bases from V and 0 bases from J, leaving 17 bases between. CDR3 coding DNA: TGTGCCAGCAGTTTTGGCTTTGGGGGCCACCAAGAGACCCAGTACTTC. It yields the protein CASSFGFGGHQETQYF.

The chain is built from TRBV11-2 and TRBJ1-1; D remains ambiguous. The germline gives CDR1 SGHAT, CDR2 FQNNGV. Trimming removed 5 bases at V and 8 bases at J, with 15 bases between. The CDR3 covers 13 residues. In nucleotides, the CDR3 is TGTGCCAGCAGCCCACCTCTGGGAGGAGAAGCTTTCTTT. Protein: CASSPPLGGEAFF. The complete variable domain, with remaining parts taken from reference TRBV11-2 and TRBJ1-1, reads EAGVAQSPRYKIIEKRQSVAFWCNPISGHATLYWYQQILGQGPKLLIQFQNNGVVDDSQLPKDRFSAERLKGVDSTLKIQPAKLEDSAVYLCASSPPLGGEAFFGQGTRLTVV.

There are a few counts of this clone. V and J are TRBV6-5 and TRBJ1-5, with 7 nucleotides matching TRBD1. Germline assignment: CDR1 MNHEY and CDR2 SVGAGI. This CDR3 comprises 14 residues. Trimming removed 5 bases from V and 6 bases from J; junction bases left unmatched: 7. CDR3 in DNA: TGTGCCAGCAGTGAGGGGGCGCTACTTCAGCCCCAGCATTTT. It codes for CASSEGALLQPQHF.